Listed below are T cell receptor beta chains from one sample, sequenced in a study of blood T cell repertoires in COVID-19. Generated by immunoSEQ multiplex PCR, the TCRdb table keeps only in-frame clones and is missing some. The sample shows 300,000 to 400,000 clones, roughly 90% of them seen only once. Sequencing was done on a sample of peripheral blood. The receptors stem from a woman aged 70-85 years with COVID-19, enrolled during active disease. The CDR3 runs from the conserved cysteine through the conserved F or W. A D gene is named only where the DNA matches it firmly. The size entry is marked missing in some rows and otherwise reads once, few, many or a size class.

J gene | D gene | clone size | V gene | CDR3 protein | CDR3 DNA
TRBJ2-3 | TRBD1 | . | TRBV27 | CASSWGQGTDTQYF | TGTGCCAGCAGTTGGGGACAGGGTACAGATACGCAGTATTTT
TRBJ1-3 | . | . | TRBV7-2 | CASSLKSTGNTIYF | TGTGCCAGCAGCCTCAAATCTACTGGAAACACCATATATTTT
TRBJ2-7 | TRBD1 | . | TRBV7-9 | CASSPTMGQGFYEQYF | TGTGCCAGCAGCCCAACTATGGGACAGGGGTTCTACGAGCAGTACTTC
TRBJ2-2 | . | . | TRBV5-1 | CASSLDRPNTGELFF | TGCGCCAGCAGCTTGGACAGGCCTAACACCGGGGAGCTGTTTTTT
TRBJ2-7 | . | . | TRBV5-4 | CASSLGGESSYEQYF | TGTGCCAGCAGCTTGGGCGGGGAGAGCTCCTACGAGCAGTACTTC
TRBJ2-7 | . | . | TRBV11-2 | CASSSSARAVLREQYF | TGTGCCAGCAGCTCCTCTGCCAGGGCGGTTTTGAGGGAGCAGTACTTC
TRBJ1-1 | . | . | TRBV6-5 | CASSPTARGSEAFF | TGTGCCAGCAGTCCGACGGCGAGGGGGTCTGAAGCTTTCTTT
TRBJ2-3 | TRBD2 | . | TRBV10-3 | CAISETSGATSTDTQYF | TGTGCCATCAGTGAGACTAGCGGAGCAACTAGCACAGATACGCAGTATTTT
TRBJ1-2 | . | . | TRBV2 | CASSGRGNYGYTF | TGTGCCAGCTCTGGCAGGGGAAACTATGGCTACACCTTC
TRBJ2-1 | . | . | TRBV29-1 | CSVPGAASYNEQFF | TGCAGCGTTCCCGGTGCGGCCTCCTACAATGAGCAGTTCTTC
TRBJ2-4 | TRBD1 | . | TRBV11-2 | CASSDQTGGKNIQYF | TGTGCCAGCAGCGATCAGACAGGGGGCAAAAACATTCAGTACTTC
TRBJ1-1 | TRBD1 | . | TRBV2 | CASITEGQGNTEAFF | TGTGCCAGCATCACCGAAGGACAGGGCAACACTGAAGCTTTCTTT
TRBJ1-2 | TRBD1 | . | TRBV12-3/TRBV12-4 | CASSLDRGIGYTF | TGTGCCAGCAGTTTGGACAGGGGGATTGGCTACACCTTC
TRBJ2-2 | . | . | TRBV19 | CASSAGGSTGELFF | TGTGCCAGTAGTGCCGGGGGATCGACCGGGGAGCTGTTTTTT
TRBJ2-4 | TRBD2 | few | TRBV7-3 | CASSLGAGLNIQYF | TGTGCCAGCAGCCTCGGAGCGGGGCTAAACATTCAGTACTTC
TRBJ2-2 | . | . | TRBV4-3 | CASSQDFRSNTGELFF | TGCGCCAGCAGCCAAGATTTTAGATCGAACACCGGGGAGCTGTTTTTT
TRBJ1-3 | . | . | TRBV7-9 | CASSPRGEGNTIYF | TGTGCCAGCAGCCCACGCGGGGAAGGAAACACCATATATTTT
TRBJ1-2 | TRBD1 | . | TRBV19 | CASSIGQGDGYTF | TGTGCCAGTAGTATAGGACAGGGCGATGGCTACACCTTC
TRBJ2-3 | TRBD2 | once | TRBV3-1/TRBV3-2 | CASSQDRVAGSTSTDTQYF | TGTGCCAGCAGCCAAGATCGGGTAGCGGGGTCAACTAGCACAGATACGCAGTATTTT
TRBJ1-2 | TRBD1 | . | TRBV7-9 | CASSSPLGQYSSDGYTF | TGTGCCAGCAGCTCCCCGTTGGGACAGTACAGTTCGGATGGCTACACCTTC
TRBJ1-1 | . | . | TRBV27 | CASTSNRGGTEAFF | TGTGCCAGCACTAGTAATCGGGGAGGCACTGAAGCTTTCTTT
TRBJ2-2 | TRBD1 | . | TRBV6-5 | CASSIQGAATGELFF | TGTGCCAGCAGTATACAGGGGGCGGCCACCGGGGAGCTGTTTTTT
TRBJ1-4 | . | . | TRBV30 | CAWGSGLLGEKLFF | TGTGCCTGGGGATCCGGGTTGCTCGGTGAAAAACTGTTTTTT
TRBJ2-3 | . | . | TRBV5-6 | CASSLGDSIGTQYF | TGTGCCAGCAGCTTGGGGGACTCCATCGGTACGCAGTATTTT
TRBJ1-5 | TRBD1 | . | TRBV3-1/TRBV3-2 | CASSQDFPGTGINQPQHF | TGTGCCAGCAGCCAAGATTTCCCCGGGACAGGGATCAATCAGCCCCAGCATTTT
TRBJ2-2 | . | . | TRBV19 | CASTIAQSYTGELFF | TGTGCCAGTACCATCGCACAGAGCTACACCGGGGAGCTGTTTTTT
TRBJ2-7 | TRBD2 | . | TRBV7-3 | CASSRLAGGYYEQYF | TGTGCCAGCAGCCGCCTCGCGGGGGGATACTACGAGCAGTACTTC
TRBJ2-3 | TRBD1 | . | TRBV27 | CASSSGTGKYF | TGTGCCAGCAGTTCCGGGACAGGGAAGTATTTT
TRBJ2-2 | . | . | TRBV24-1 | CATSEGRYTGELFF | TGTGCCACCAGTGAGGGGCGGTACACCGGGGAGCTGTTTTTT
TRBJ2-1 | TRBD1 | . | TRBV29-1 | CSAVGQDSSYNEQFF | TGCAGCGCCGTCGGACAGGATAGCTCCTACAATGAGCAGTTCTTC
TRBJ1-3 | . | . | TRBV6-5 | CASSYGQGLNGNTIYF | TGTGCCAGCAGTTACGGGCAGGGGCTAAATGGAAACACCATATATTTT
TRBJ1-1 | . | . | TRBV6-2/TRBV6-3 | CASSWRNSRFEAFF | TGTGCCAGCAGTTGGAGGAACAGCCGTTTTGAAGCTTTCTTT
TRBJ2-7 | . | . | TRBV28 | CASRGTGPRVYEQYF | TGTGCCAGCAGGGGAACAGGGCCGAGAGTATACGAGCAGTACTTC
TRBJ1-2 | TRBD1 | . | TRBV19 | CASSMTGGYGYTF | TGTGCCAGTAGTATGACAGGGGGGTATGGCTACACCTTC
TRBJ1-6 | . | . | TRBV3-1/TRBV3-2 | CASSQGGSYNSPLHF | TGTGCCAGCAGCCAAGGAGGCTCCTATAATTCACCCCTCCACTTT
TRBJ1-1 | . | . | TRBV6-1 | CASSEARGDTEAFF | TGTGCCAGCAGTGAAGCGCGGGGGGACACTGAAGCTTTCTTT
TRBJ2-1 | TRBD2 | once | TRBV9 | CASSVGSGGSYNEQFF | TGTGCCAGCAGCGTAGGTAGCGGGGGTTCCTACAATGAGCAGTTCTTC
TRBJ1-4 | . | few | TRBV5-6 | CASYIFPNEKLFF | TGTGCCAGTTACATCTTTCCTAATGAAAAACTGTTTTTT
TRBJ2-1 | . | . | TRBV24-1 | CATSGTTPLASEQFF | TGTGCCACCAGTGGTACTACACCTCTAGCTTCAGAGCAGTTCTTC
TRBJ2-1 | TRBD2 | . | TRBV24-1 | CATSDFAGVNEQFF | TGTGCCACCAGTGATTTCGCGGGGGTGAATGAGCAGTTCTTC
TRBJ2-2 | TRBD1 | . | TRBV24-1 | CATRGGTGRTGELFF | TGTGCCACCAGGGGAGGGACAGGGAGGACCGGGGAGCTGTTTTTT
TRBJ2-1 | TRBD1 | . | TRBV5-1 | CASSSDRGLTNEQFF | TGCGCCAGCAGTTCCGACAGGGGGCTGACTAATGAGCAGTTCTTC
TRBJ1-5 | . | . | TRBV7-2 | CASSHAGENQPQHF | TGTGCCAGCAGCCACGCAGGCGAAAATCAGCCCCAGCATTTT
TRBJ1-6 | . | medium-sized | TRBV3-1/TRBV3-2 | CASSQDLDWYNSPLHF | TGTGCCAGCAGCCAAGATTTAGACTGGTATAATTCACCCCTCCACTTT
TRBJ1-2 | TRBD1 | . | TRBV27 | CASTSGTGYYGYTF | TGTGCCAGCACTTCCGGGACAGGATACTATGGCTACACCTTC
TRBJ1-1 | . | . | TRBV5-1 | CASSLREYTEAFF | TGCGCCAGCAGCTTGCGGGAGTACACTGAAGCTTTCTTT
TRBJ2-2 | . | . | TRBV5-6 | CASSLGWAANTGELFF | TGTGCCAGCAGCTTAGGATGGGCAGCGAACACCGGGGAGCTGTTTTTT
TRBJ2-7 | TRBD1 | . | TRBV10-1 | CASSPGQGPYEQYF | TGCGCCAGCAGTCCGGGACAGGGACCCTACGAGCAGTACTTC
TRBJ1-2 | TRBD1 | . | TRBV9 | CASSPKTGVGYTF | TGTGCCAGCAGCCCTAAGACAGGGGTTGGCTACACCTTC
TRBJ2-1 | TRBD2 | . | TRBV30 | CAWSTLSGGPPYNEQFF | TGTGCCTGGAGTACTCTTAGCGGGGGCCCTCCATACAATGAGCAGTTCTTC
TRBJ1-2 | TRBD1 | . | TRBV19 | CASADRVRGYTF | TGTGCCAGTGCTGACAGGGTGCGTGGCTACACCTTC
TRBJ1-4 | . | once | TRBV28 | CASSSGQPTNEKLFF | TGTGCCAGCAGCTCCGGACAGCCAACTAATGAAAAACTGTTTTTT
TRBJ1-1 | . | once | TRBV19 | CASSISTGFNTEAFF | TGTGCCAGTAGTATCTCAACAGGCTTTAACACTGAAGCTTTCTTT
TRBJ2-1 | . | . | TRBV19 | CASSRTSGLGGNEQFF | TGTGCCAGTAGTAGGACATCAGGGCTTGGTGGCAATGAGCAGTTCTTC
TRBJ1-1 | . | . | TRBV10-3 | CAISESGGNTEAFF | TGTGCCATCAGTGAGTCAGGAGGGAACACTGAAGCTTTCTTT
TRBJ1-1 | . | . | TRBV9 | CASSVGPSFEAFF | TGTGCCAGCAGCGTAGGGCCGTCCTTTGAAGCTTTCTTT
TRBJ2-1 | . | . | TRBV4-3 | CASSQDWGGAWNEQFF | TGCGCCAGCAGCCAAGATTGGGGGGGGGCCTGGAATGAGCAGTTCTTC
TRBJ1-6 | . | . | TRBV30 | CAWSEGGNSPLHF | TGTGCCTGGAGTGAAGGGGGAAACTCACCCCTCCACTTT
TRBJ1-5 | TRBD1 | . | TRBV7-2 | CASSPKGGQGNNQPQHF | TGTGCCAGCAGCCCTAAGGGGGGACAGGGGAACAATCAGCCCCAGCATTTT